This T cell receptor (beta chain) was identified during a study of blood T cell repertoires in COVID-19. As for the study in general: Donors in the United States, Italy and Spain gave samples during acute or convalescent COVID-19. The cDNA or gDNA used as material had been derived from T cells, B-cell-depleted T cells, or PBMCs.

This clone was found many times. The ends were cut back, 7 bases at V and 4 bases at J, with 14 bases in the middle. The CDR3 runs to 14 residues. Germline values: CDR1 MDHEN, CDR2 SYDVKM. In the source study's methods: Scientists estimated how many nucleated cells there were by amplifying reference gene primers. Sequencing was performed with immunoSEQ multiplex PCR; in TCRdb, only in-frame clones are kept and a portion is missing. D and trimming come from the DNA, and the V and J calls and clone size come from that table. The sample contains 53,000 or so clones, 79% of which appear only once. The V and J genes are TRBV28 and TRBJ1-3; the D gene is possibly TRBD1 (6 bases). The TCR originated in a man aged 55 to 70 with acute or convalescent COVID-19. The sequenced sample consisted of peripheral blood. This CDR3 is CASIMTGSGNTIYF. The CDR3 coding sequence is TGTGCCAGCATCATGACAGGTTCAGGAAACACCATATATTTT.